Following are 12 T cell receptor beta chains from one sample sequenced in a study of T cells in women clearing cervical HPV infection. Method: immunoSEQ multiplex PCR; TCRdb's copy keeps in-frame clones and lacks some. The repertoire table contains tens of thousands of clones. Input material: blood buffy coat. Receptors originate from a woman between 18 and 70 years old with a cervical HPV16 infection that either progressed to CIN3+ or cleared (not recorded which).

In regard to this clone: From the germline J gene comes the end of the CDR3, since the read stops 3 residues before it. The chain has TRBV27 and TRBJ2-7, with 8 bases that match TRBD1. Germline V gives CDR1 MNHEY, CDR2 SMNVEV (reference sequence). The CDR3 extends over 16 amino acids. V was pared by 5 bases and J by 2 bases, with 11 bases of the junction left unmatched. CDR3 sequence: CASSTRGQGRTYEQYF. The DNA read from the CDR3 is TGTGCCAGCAGTACCCGCGGACAGGGAAGGACCTACGAG.

With respect to this clone: The read halts 3 residues ahead of the CDR3 end, with the missing end drawn from the germline J gene. The chain combines TRBV7-9 with TRBJ2-5; TRBD1 matches at 7 bases. The CDR3 sequence is 10 residues long. Germline-derived CDR1 and CDR2 are SEHNR and FQNEAQ (reference sequence). The CDR3 bases that were read are TGTGCCAGCGGGACAGATACC. Translated: CASGTDT. The whole CDR3 is CASGTDTQYF.

Regarding this clone: The CDR3 extends 3 residues past the end of the read, so its final part is completed from the germline J gene. V gene TRBV2 combines with J gene TRBJ2-3; D might be TRBD2 (5 bases). This CDR3 region has 16 residues. Trimming left V 0 bases short and J 2 bases short, with 12 bases between. Germline V gene data show CDR1 as SNHLY and CDR2 as FYNNEI. CDR3 DNA, as far as it was read: TGTGCCAGCAGTGAAGCTTTAGCGCAATTCACAGATACG. Translated: CASSEALAQFTDT. The CDR3 reads in full as CASSEALAQFTDTQYF.

As regards this clone: The read is 3 residues too short to cover the CDR3 end, so that end is filled in from the germline J gene. The chain has TRBV7-2 and TRBJ1-2; D is unresolved. The CDR3 length is 14 residues. Germline-derived CDR1 and CDR2 are SGHTA and FQGNSA. The sequenced CDR3 bases are TGTGCCAGCAGCTTACGTTTGTCGGGTTACGAC. As protein: CASSLRLSGYD. The full CDR3 protein is CASSLRLSGYDYTF.

Turning to this clone: At one boundary the junction diverges from the germline segment, which might be a read error. The DNA ends 3 residues before the CDR3 does, and the rest of the CDR3 is filled in from the germline J gene. This CDR3 is also generated by other DNA sequences in the sample. The chain recombines TRBV19 with TRBJ1-3; possibly TRBD1 for D (5 bases). Germline loops: CDR1 LNHDA, CDR2 SQIVND (reference sequence). The CDR3 is 13 residues long. The CDR3 DNA, read in part, is TGTGCCAGTACCCAGGGCCCGGAAGACACT. Translated, it gives CASTQGPEDT. The complete CDR3 protein is CASTQGPEDTIYF. The full variable domain, with the rest looked up from reference TRBV19 and TRBJ1-3, is DGGITQSPKYLFRKEGQNVTLSCEQNLNHDAMYWYRQDPGQGLRLIYYSQIVNDFQKGDIAEGYSVSREKKESFPLTVTSAQKNPTAFYLCASTQGPEDTIYFGEGSWLTVV.

Concerning this clone: The read comes to an end 3 residues before the CDR3 does, leaving the germline J gene to fill in the end. The V gene is TRBV14, the J gene TRBJ1-3; possibly TRBD1 for D (5 bases). CDR1 and CDR2 (germline): SGHDN, FVKESK. V dropped 4 bases and J dropped 2 bases, with 12 bases sitting between them. The CDR3 has 15 amino acids. CDR3 region: CASSPPGGAGNTIYF. Partial CDR3 DNA: TGTGCCAGCAGCCCACCGGGGGGGGCTGGAAACACC.

Comment on this clone: The read finishes 3 residues shy of the CDR3 end, and the germline J gene is used to complete it. This chain links TRBV2 with TRBJ1-4; 7 bases are a match to TRBD1. Germline V gene lookup returns CDR1 SNHLY and CDR2 FYNNEI. This CDR3 is 14 amino acids long. The CDR3: CASSEQGRGTGLFF. The sequenced part of the CDR3 DNA is TGTGCCAGCAGTGAACAAGGCAGGGGGACGGGA.

Remarks on this clone: The CDR3 extends 3 residues past the end of the read, so its final part is completed from the germline J gene. V gene TRBV20-1 combines with J gene TRBJ2-5; possible D gene TRBD1, 6 bases. The CDR3 is 13 amino acids. Per the germline V gene, CDR1 is DFQATT and CDR2 is SNEGSKA (reference sequence). The V end was cut by 1 base, the J end by 2 bases, with 8 bases between. This CDR3 reads CSARAGDQETQYF. The sequenced CDR3 bases are TGCAGTGCTAGAGCAGGGGATCAAGAGACC.

The sequenced CDR3 bases are TGTGCCAGCAGCGGGGACAGGGTA. Translating it yields CASSGDRV. The complete CDR3 protein is CASSGDRVAFF. V usage is TRBV5-5 and J usage is TRBJ1-1, with 9 bases matching TRBD1. The read ends 3 residues before the CDR3 terminus; that terminus is restored from the germline J gene. CDR3 length equals 11 residues. From germline, CDR1 is SGHKS and CDR2 YYEKEE (reference sequence).

A remark on this clone: Read data end 3 residues before the CDR3 end; the end is taken from the germline J gene. The chain joins TRBV5-1 to TRBJ2-3, with 10 bases aligning to TRBD2. CDR1 is SGHRS and CDR2 is YFSETQ in the germline V gene. CDR3 length equals 15 residues. J lost 6 bases, V lost 0 bases, and 4 bases had no gene match. CDR3 region: CASSLEASGSDTQYF. Partial CDR3 DNA: TGCGCCAGCAGCTTGGAGGCTAGCGGGAGCGATACG.

Concerning this clone itself: The CDR3 is cut off 3 residues early in the read; its end comes from the germline J gene. The chain is built from TRBV6-2 or TRBV6-3 and TRBJ1-1; maybe TRBD1 (5 bases). Looked up from germline, CDR1 is MNHEY and CDR2 is SVGEGT. This CDR3 is built from 14 residues. Trimming stripped 5 bases from V and 3 bases from J, with 13 bases between. The part of the CDR3 DNA that was read is TGTGCCAGCAGTCCCCTTCAGGGCTACACTGAA. Translation: CASSPLQGYTE. The full CDR3 protein is CASSPLQGYTEAFF.

The CDR3 region is CASSLEGGWSNEQFF. Incomplete CDR3 DNA: TGCGCCAGCAGCTTGGAAGGGGGATGGAGCAATGAG. J is TRBJ2-1 and V is TRBV5-1, with a weak D call TRBD1 (6 bases). The CDR3 end falls 3 residues outside the read, so it is completed with the germline J gene. The CDR3 sequence is 15 residues long. Germline V gene sequence: CDR1 SGHRS, CDR2 YFSETQ. The V gene lost 0 bases and the J gene lost 6 bases, with 13 bases spanning the gap.